A single sample gave rise to the 27 T cell receptor beta chains below, sequenced in a study. Adaptor-ligated barcode primers were used to amplify TRBV12-4/TRBJ1-2 clonotypes. TCRdb reprocessed the multiplex PCR reads with MiXCR, giving one entry per CDR3 protein. The sample carries 2,000 to 2,500 distinct CDR3 sequences, roughly 2.2% recorded once. Tregs were sorted as CD4+CD25+CD127-/low cells. Sequenced: tumor-infiltrating Tregs sorted from the breast tumor. All receptors derive from a female donor with breast cancer.

Within the sample, this clonotype is medium-sized. V usage is TRBV12-3 or TRBV12-4 and J usage is TRBJ1-2; D unclear. V lost 3 bases, J lost 8 bases, and 10 bases lay in between. The CDR3 length is 12 residues. The CDR3 region is CASSFDTKGYTF. DNA of the CDR3: TGTGCCAGCAGTTTCGACACGAAAGGCTACACCTTC.

This clonotype is categorized as medium-sized (0.01 to 0.1%). CDR3 amino acids: CASSEGPYGYTF. The CDR3 DNA is TGTGCCAGCAGTGAGGGTCCCTATGGCTACACCTTC. The gene calls are TRBV12-3 or TRBV12-4 and TRBJ1-2; D not resolved. Between the trimmed V and J ends, which lost 5 bases and 4 bases, there was a span of 8 bases. The CDR3 totals 12 residues.

Relative to its sample, this clonotype is medium-sized (0.01 to 0.1%). The V and J genes are TRBV12-3 or TRBV12-4 and TRBJ1-2, with 7 nucleotides matching TRBD1. This CDR3 is built from 16 residues. V gave up 4 bases and J gave up 8 bases; unmatched junction bases: 16. CDR3 nucleotide sequence: TGTGCCAGCAGTTGGCGACAGGGCGTTACCCCGGGCGGCTACACCTTC. It codes for CASSWRQGVTPGGYTF.

This clonotype is medium-sized in the sample. The J gene is TRBJ1-2, the V gene TRBV12-3 or TRBV12-4; possible D gene TRBD1, 5 bases. The V gene lost 5 bases and the J gene lost 4 bases, with 14 bases spanning the gap. This CDR3 is built from 14 residues. The CDR3 spells CASSTSREPYGYTF. CDR3 bases: TGTGCCAGCAGTACCAGCAGGGAGCCCTATGGCTACACCTTC.

This clonotype is medium-sized (0.01 to 0.1%). The DNA of the CDR3 is TGTGCCAGCAGTTTGGGACAGGTCGACGGCTACACCTTC. Protein product: CASSLGQVDGYTF. The V gene is TRBV12-3 or TRBV12-4, the J gene TRBJ1-2; 8 nucleotides agree with TRBD1. The CDR3 contains 13 residues. Trimming took 3 bases from V and 8 from J; bases not matched to a gene: 5.

Sample share makes this clonotype medium-sized. This chain links TRBV12-3 or TRBV12-4 with TRBJ1-2, with D tentatively TRBD1 (5 bases). The CDR3 totals 16 residues. V was trimmed by 2 bases and J by 0 bases, leaving 13 bases between them. For the CDR3, the DNA is TGTGCCAGCAGTTTACCCTGGGGCAGATCTAACTATGGCTACACCTTC. It translates to CASSLPWGRSNYGYTF.

This clonotype is medium-sized in the sample. This chain uses TRBV12-3 or TRBV12-4 with TRBJ1-2; possibly TRBD1 for D (6 bases). V was cut by 3 bases and J by 1 base, with 12 bases left in between. The CDR3 is 15 residues long. DNA of the CDR3: TGTGCCAGCAGTTTGCAGGGGACTGATAACTATGGCTACACCTTC. It is translated as CASSLQGTDNYGYTF.

Judged by abundance, this clonotype is medium-sized (0.01 to 0.1%). CDR3: CASSPSGLYGYTF. CDR3 sequence (DNA): TGTGCCAGCAGTCCATCGGGTCTCTATGGCTACACCTTC. The V call is TRBV12-3 or TRBV12-4, the J call TRBJ1-2; D gene unclear. CDR3 length equals 13 residues. The V and J ends lost 5 bases and 4 bases respectively, with 11 bases between them.

The sample holds many counts of this clonotype. This chain uses TRBV12-3 or TRBV12-4 with TRBJ1-2; D is uncertain. This CDR3 region has 13 residues. The ends were cut back, 7 bases at V and 2 bases at J, with 11 bases in the middle. Here the CDR3 DNA reads TGTGCCAGCATTATTAATTCAAACTATGGCTACACCTTC. Translation: CASIINSNYGYTF.

Sample share makes this clonotype medium-sized. The chain couples TRBV12-3 or TRBV12-4 to TRBJ1-2; D is uncertain. V was cut by 5 bases and J by 2 bases, with 6 bases left in between. The CDR3 is made up of 12 amino acids. CDR3 region: CASSLQNYGYTF. CDR3 bases: TGTGCCAGCAGTCTACAGAACTATGGCTACACCTTC.

This clonotype is judged medium-sized. The chain has TRBV12-3 or TRBV12-4 and TRBJ1-2; D gene uncertain. CDR3 length: 12 amino acids. V lost 2 bases to trimming and J lost 8 bases, with 9 bases between them. DNA for the CDR3: TGTGCCAGCAGTTTACAACCTACAGGCTACACCTTC. Translation: CASSLQPTGYTF.

This clonotype is medium-sized (0.01 to 0.1%) in the sample. The V call is TRBV12-3 or TRBV12-4, the J call TRBJ1-2; D not certain. V lost 1 base, J lost 3 bases, and 6 bases lay in between. This CDR3 has 13 residues. The CDR3 nucleotides are TGTGCCAGCAGTTTAGGGGTAGACTATGGCTACACCTTC. Translation gives CASSLGVDYGYTF.

This clonotype qualifies as medium-sized. The CDR3 region is CASRHPSRDRDYGYTF. The CDR3 DNA reads TGTGCCAGCAGACATCCGAGCCGGGACAGGGACTATGGCTACACCTTC. V gene TRBV12-3 or TRBV12-4 combines with J gene TRBJ1-2, with 9 nucleotides matching TRBD1. This CDR3 is 16 amino acids long. Germline trimming cut 6 bases from V and 3 bases from J; bases unmatched to any gene: 11.

This sequence joins TRBV12-3 or TRBV12-4 and TRBJ1-2, with D uncertain. The CDR3 runs to 14 residues. Trimming shortened V by 5 bases and J by 8 bases, and 18 bases separated the two germline ends. In nucleotides, the CDR3 is TGTGCCAGCAGTCTCATCGGAAAGGGCGGAGGCTACACCTTC. Residues: CASSLIGKGGGYTF.

By sample share, this clonotype is medium-sized. CDR3 protein: CASNLGGYGYTF. The CDR3 DNA reads as TGTGCCAGCAACTTAGGAGGGTATGGCTACACCTTC. This rearrangement joins TRBV12-3 or TRBV12-4 to TRBJ1-2; D gene uncertain. With 7 bases removed from V and 5 bases from J, the gap between germline ends came to 11 bases. The CDR3 sequence is 12 residues long.

This clonotype is classed as medium-sized. Mismatch with germline at one junction end may stem from a read error. The chain links TRBV12-3 or TRBV12-4 to TRBJ1-2, with D possibly being TRBD1 (5 bases). CDR3 length: 8 residues. CDR3 nucleotide sequence: TGTGCCAGCGGAAGGGGCCTGTTC. This encodes CASGRGLF.

This clonotype counts as medium-sized. V and J are TRBV12-3 or TRBV12-4 and TRBJ1-2, with a weak D call TRBD1 (5 bases). Trimming stripped 6 bases from V and 7 bases from J, with 12 bases between. The length of the CDR3 is 12 residues. The CDR3 sequence: CASSRGTAGYTF. The DNA of the CDR3 is TGTGCCAGCAGCCGCGGGACCGCTGGCTACACCTTC.

Judged by abundance, this clonotype is medium-sized (0.01 to 0.1%). The junction departs from the called germline gene at one end, perhaps through a read error. The rearrangement uses TRBV12-3 or TRBV12-4 and TRBJ1-2; 7 bases line up with TRBD1. This CDR3 region has 15 residues. CDR3 protein: CASRLAGTAEHGYTF. The CDR3 nucleotides are TGTGCCAGCAGGTTAGCGGGGACAGCAGAGCATGGCTACACCTTC.

This clonotype is classed as medium-sized (0.01 to 0.1%). V is TRBV12-3 or TRBV12-4 and J is TRBJ1-2; no clear D. The V gene lost 4 bases and the J gene lost 4 bases, with 13 bases spanning the gap. The CDR3 covers 14 residues. The CDR3 loop reads CASSYSPGAYGYTF. The CDR3 DNA is TGTGCCAGCAGTTATTCTCCGGGTGCCTATGGCTACACCTTC.

Judged by abundance, this clonotype is medium-sized. The chain is built from TRBV12-3 or TRBV12-4 and TRBJ1-2; no clear D. V was pared by 3 bases and J by 4 bases, with 9 bases between. This CDR3 comprises 13 residues. CDR3 loop: CASSFGVSYGYTF. CDR3 bases: TGTGCCAGCAGTTTTGGGGTGTCCTATGGCTACACCTTC.

This clonotype is labeled as medium-sized. This sequence joins TRBV12-3 or TRBV12-4 and TRBJ1-2; D not resolved. The V gene lost 5 bases and the J gene lost 8 bases, with 18 bases spanning the gap. This CDR3 is built from 14 residues. Here the CDR3 reads CASSPSVGERGYTF. As DNA, the CDR3 is TGTGCCAGCAGTCCCTCGGTAGGCGAACGAGGCTACACCTTC.

This clonotype is classed as medium-sized. The chain recombines TRBV12-3 or TRBV12-4 with TRBJ1-2, with D hard to call. The CDR3 has 14 amino acids. Trimming left V 5 bases short and J 8 bases short, with 18 bases between. CDR3 in amino acids: CASSPRTGGTGYTF. The CDR3 region has the DNA TGTGCCAGCAGTCCCCGGACGGGCGGAACGGGCTACACCTTC.

This clonotype is classed as medium-sized. V and J are TRBV12-3 or TRBV12-4 and TRBJ1-2; 8 bases are shared with TRBD1. The V and J ends lost 5 bases and 4 bases, in that order; junction bases with no gene match: 9. The CDR3 contains 15 residues. The CDR3 region has the DNA TGTGCCAGCAGTAAACCGGGACAGGCAACCTATGGCTACACCTTC. Encoded protein: CASSKPGQATYGYTF.

This clonotype qualifies as medium-sized. This chain connects TRBV12-3 or TRBV12-4 to TRBJ1-2; 7 nucleotides match TRBD1. The CDR3 covers 13 residues. V lost 4 bases and J lost 4; bases outside the gene matches: 3. Here the CDR3 DNA reads TGTGCCAGCAGTTCCCGGGACAGCTATGGCTACACCTTC. This sequence encodes CASSSRDSYGYTF.

This clonotype was seen at least ten times. The CDR3 coding sequence is TGTGCCAGCCGGCGGGGAATAATGGGTGGCTACACCTTC. This encodes CASRRGIMGGYTF. The chain couples TRBV12-3 or TRBV12-4 to TRBJ1-2; D is unclear. V lost 8 bases, J lost 7 bases, and 17 bases lay in between. The CDR3 contains 13 residues.

This clonotype is classed as medium-sized (0.01 to 0.1%). J is TRBJ1-2 and V is TRBV12-3 or TRBV12-4; the match to TRBD1 covers 7 bases. The J segment lost 3 bases and the V segment lost 6 bases, leaving 13 bases of the junction unmatched. The CDR3 runs 16 residues. The CDR3 sequence is CASRAFHGQADYGYTF. CDR3 DNA sequence: TGTGCCAGCAGGGCCTTTCACGGACAGGCCGACTATGGCTACACCTTC.

By share, this clonotype counts as medium-sized. This chain joins TRBV12-3 or TRBV12-4 and TRBJ1-2, with no clear D. V gave up 6 bases and J gave up 0 bases, with 11 bases separating them. CDR3 length: 14 amino acids. The CDR3 region is CASSPEYPNYGYTF. In DNA, the CDR3 is TGTGCCAGCAGCCCAGAGTACCCTAACTATGGCTACACCTTC.